This T cell receptor beta chain was captured in a study of shared clonotypes between healthy human individuals. General study findings and limits: Several donors held about 5.1% of naive CD4 clonotypes in common.

For sorted subsets, approximately 180 ng DNA per replicate equaled about 30,000 T cell genomes. TCRdb keeps only in-frame clones here, not all; method: immunoSEQ multiplex PCR. The data contain approximately 2,000,000 clones, about 94% of them seen just once; the ten biggest clones take up under 2%. Positively selected for CCR7, the CD45RO-negative cells used as naive CD8 cells excluded terminally differentiated effector memory CD45RA+ cells. Trimming removed 8 bases at V and 1 base at J, with 12 bases between. The germline V gene encodes CDR1 MNHEY and CDR2 SMNVEV (reference sequence). CDR3 length: 14 residues. For this clone: Its antigen is as yet unknown.

The sequenced sample consisted of naive CD8+ T cells from PBMCs. The TCR sequence derives from a man in his late teens or twenties in good health. Some clones in this sample may be carry-over from other donors' samples. The J gene is TRBJ2-1, the V gene TRBV27; no clear D gene. In DNA form, the CDR3 reads TGTGCCAGCGCCCGGATAGGGTCCTACAATGAGCAGTTCTTC. Translated, it gives CASARIGSYNEQFF.